This T cell receptor beta chain was sequenced during a study of breast tumors, draining lymph nodes, adjacent tissues. TCRdb reprocessed the multiplex PCR reads via MiXCR and lists one record per CDR3 protein. The sample carries about 180,000 distinct CDR3 sequences, around 33% recorded once. Germline assignment: CDR1 MNHEY and CDR2 SVGEGT. CDR3 length equals 14 residues. The V and J ends lost 7 bases and 0 bases respectively, with 7 bases between them. Study-wide results and limits: Tumors had less TCR diversity than lymph nodes, more than nontumor tissue. Compared with basal-like, luminal-like tumors shared significantly more repertoire with nontumor tissue. Findings are consistent with lymph node origin and intratumoral expansion of most tumor T cells. Data only fit, rather than demonstrated, lymph node origin of most tumor T cells.

Many counts were recorded for this clonotype. The antigen remains unidentified. Samples came from axillary lymph nodes draining the breast cancer. The V call is TRBV6-2 or TRBV6-3, the J call TRBJ1-6; D is unclear. Sequencing input: axillary lymph node tissue. The TCR comes from a female donor with breast cancer. Some clones in this sample may be carry-over from other donors' samples. CDR3 sequence reads: CASTSFSYNSPLHF. CDR3 sequence (DNA): TGTGCCAGCACCTCCTTCTCCTATAATTCACCCCTCCACTTT.